The present entry profiles one T cell receptor (beta chain) with its context. Only in-frame clones appear in the TCRdb table, and some are missing; sequencing was by immunoSEQ multiplex PCR. The sample records about 870,000 clones, about 91% being singletons. These data belong to a study of shared clonotypes between healthy human individuals. Study as a whole: CD4 naive and CD4 memory each took three plates per donor, while CD8 naive took two and CD8 memory one.

The V gene's germline CDR1 is LGHNA and CDR2 YNFKEQ. This CDR3 is 16 amino acids long. V shed 1 base, J shed 5 bases, and the junction held 4 bases outside the gene matches. Naive-designated CD8 cells lacked CD45RO, were positively enriched for CCR7, and omitted terminally differentiated effector memory CD45RA+ cells. Sequenced material: naive CD8+ T cells sorted from blood. J is TRBJ2-7 and V is TRBV4-2, with 14 bases identical to TRBD2. The receptor was isolated from a man aged 25 to 45 in good health. The CDR3 DNA reads TGTGCCAGCAGCCAAGGACTAGCGGGAGGGCCCAACGAGCAGTACTTC. It translates to CASSQGLAGGPNEQYF.